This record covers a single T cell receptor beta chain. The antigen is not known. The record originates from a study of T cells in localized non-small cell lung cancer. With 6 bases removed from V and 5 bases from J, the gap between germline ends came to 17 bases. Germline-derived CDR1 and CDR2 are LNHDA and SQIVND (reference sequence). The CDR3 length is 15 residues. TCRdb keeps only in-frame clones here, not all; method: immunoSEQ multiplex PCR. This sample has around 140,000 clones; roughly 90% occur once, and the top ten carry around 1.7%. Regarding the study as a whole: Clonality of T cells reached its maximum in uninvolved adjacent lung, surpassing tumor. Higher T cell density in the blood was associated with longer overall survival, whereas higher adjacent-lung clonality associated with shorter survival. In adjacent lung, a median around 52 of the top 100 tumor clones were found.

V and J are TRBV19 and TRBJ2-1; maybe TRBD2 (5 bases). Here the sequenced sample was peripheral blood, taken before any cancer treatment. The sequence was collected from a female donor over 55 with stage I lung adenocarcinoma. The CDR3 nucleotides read TGTGCCAGTAGCCCCCGGGCTAGCTTGGACAATGAGCAGTTCTTC. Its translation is CASSPRASLDNEQFF.